Sequencing of this T cell receptor beta chain was carried out in a study of OX40 agonist ivuxolimab in advanced cancers. Background on the study: Males comprised 70% to 85% of the group, whose mean age was approximately 60 years (range roughly 20 to 85). General study points: At 0.1 to 3.0 mg/kg, CD4+ and CD8+ blood T cells expanded clonally by week 6. Low clonal expansion, among the lowest seen, marked partial responders at 0.1-3.0 mg/kg. In CD8+ T cells, expanded clones were on average more numerous than in CD4+.

With respect to this clone: Its antigen is unidentified.

Some clones are missing from TCRdb's copy, which holds only in-frame ones; the method was immunoSEQ multiplex PCR. The sample comprises approximately 120,000 clones, 92% of which are singletons, and approximately 0.81% rests with the top ten. The V and J ends lost 1 base and 6 bases, in that order; junction bases with no gene match: 5. The CDR3 extends over 15 amino acids. CDR1 LNHDA and CDR2 SQIVND come from the germline V gene (reference sequence). Material: CD4+ or CD8+ T cells sorted from blood, obtained in a trial of the OX40 agonist ivuxolimab. The rearrangement uses TRBV19 and TRBJ2-2, with TRBD2 matching 7 bases. The sequence derives from an adult with an advanced solid tumor such as melanoma, head and neck, liver or kidney cancer. The CDR3 sequence: CASSIVGSGAGELFF. Here the CDR3 DNA reads TGTGCCAGTAGTATAGTCGGGAGCGGGGCCGGGGAGCTGTTTTTT.